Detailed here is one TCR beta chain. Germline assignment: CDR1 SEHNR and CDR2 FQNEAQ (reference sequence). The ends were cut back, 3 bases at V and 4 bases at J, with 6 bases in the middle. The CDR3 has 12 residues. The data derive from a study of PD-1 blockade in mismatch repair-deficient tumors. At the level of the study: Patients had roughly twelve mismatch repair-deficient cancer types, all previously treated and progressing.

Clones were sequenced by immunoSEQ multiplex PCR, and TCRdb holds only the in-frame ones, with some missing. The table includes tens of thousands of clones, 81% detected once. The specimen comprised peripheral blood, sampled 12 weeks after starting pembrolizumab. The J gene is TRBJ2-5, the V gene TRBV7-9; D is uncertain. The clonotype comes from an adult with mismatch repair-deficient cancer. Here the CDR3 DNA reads TGTGCCAGCAGCTTCAGCGCAGAGACCCAGTACTTC. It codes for CASSFSAETQYF.